What follows are 12 T cell receptor beta chains derived from one specimen sequenced in a study of cytomegalovirus exposure and HLA in healthy donors. Vbeta (60) and Jbeta (13) primers were used in the PCR. Using immunoSEQ multiplex PCR, the repertoire was profiled, and TCRdb retains in-frame clones only, with some absent. The repertoire consists of more than 90,000 clones, with about 68% occurring once and the leading ten covering approximately 10%. The sample taken for sequencing was PBMCs. The receptors shown here come from a woman in her 50s in good health and CMV-seropositive.

This clone was recorded only once. At one of its ends the junction is not consistent with the germline gene, which may arise from a read error. This rearrangement joins TRBV7-3 to TRBJ2-1, with a tentative D call TRBD2 (6 bases). Germline lookup yields CDR1 SGHTA and CDR2 FQGTGA. The CDR3 covers 13 residues. The CDR3 DNA follows: TGTGCCGGCAGCTTTTACGGGGGAGATGAGCAGTTCTTC. Translated, it gives CAGSFYGGDEQFF.

There are a few counts of this clone. This chain links TRBV12-5 with TRBJ1-3, with 7 nucleotides matching TRBD1. Germline V gene lookup returns CDR1 LGHNT and CDR2 FRNRAP. With 0 bases clipped from V and 4 bases from J, the junction kept 15 bases outside the gene matches. The CDR3 runs 19 residues. DNA for the CDR3: TGTGCTAGTGGTTTGGTACTGGGACAGAATCCCACGGGAGGAAACACCATATATTTT. Residues: CASGLVLGQNPTGGNTIYF.

This clone was seen only a few times. This chain uses TRBV27 with TRBJ1-2; a weak D match, TRBD1 (5 bases). Germline values: CDR1 MNHEY, CDR2 SMNVEV (reference sequence). This CDR3 comprises 14 residues. Trimming removed 5 bases at V and 6 bases at J, with 16 bases between. CDR3: CASSLSPRGDGYTF. The CDR3 nucleotides read TGTGCCAGCAGTCTCTCCCCGCGGGGGGATGGCTACACCTTC.

The chain couples TRBV5-1 to TRBJ1-4; D remains unclear. The CDR3 runs 14 residues. V was clipped by 6 bases and J by 8 bases, with 17 bases between them. The germline V gene has CDR1 SGHRS and CDR2 YFSETQ. CDR3 nucleotide sequence: TGCGCCAGCAAAATTGCAGGCGTTGAGGAAAAACTGTTTTTT. The encoded protein is CASKIAGVEEKLFF.

This clone showed up just once. This sequence joins TRBV7-8 and TRBJ2-5; D may be TRBD1 (5 bases). With 4 bases removed from V and 2 bases from J, the gap between germline ends came to 11 bases. The germline CDR1 and CDR2 sequences are SGHVS and FQNEAQ. This CDR3 has 14 amino acids. CDR3 amino acids: CASSSRQTQETQYF. CDR3 in DNA: TGTGCCAGCAGCTCCCGACAGACACAAGAGACCCAGTACTTC.

This clone occurred a few times. The rearrangement joins TRBV5-1 to TRBJ2-7, with 15 positions matching TRBD2. V lost 4 bases, J lost 6 bases, and 14 bases stayed unmatched. The germline CDR1 and CDR2 sequences are SGHRS and YFSETQ. The CDR3 has 18 residues. In DNA form, the CDR3 reads TGCGCCAGCAGCGGGAGGACTAGCGGGGGGGCCGAAGCTCCCGAGCAGTACTTC. Translation gives CASSGRTSGGAEAPEQYF.

This clone was seen a few times. V gene TRBV7-2 combines with J gene TRBJ1-3; 7 bases fit TRBD1. J was trimmed by 0 bases and V by 1 base; bases with no gene match: 12. Germline lookup yields CDR1 SGHTA and CDR2 FQGNSA. The CDR3 totals 19 residues. The CDR3 DNA reads TGTGCCAGCAGCTTAGATGCAGGGGGTTCTCTCGACTCTGGAAACACCATATATTTT. It encodes CASSLDAGGSLDSGNTIYF.

This clone appeared a few times. The rearrangement uses TRBV2 and TRBJ2-7; 9 nucleotides agree with TRBD2. With 7 bases clipped from V and 5 bases from J, the junction kept 6 bases outside the gene matches. This CDR3 comprises 13 residues. Germline V gives CDR1 SNHLY, CDR2 FYNNEI. The CDR3 region is CASTWLAGNEQYF. The CDR3, as DNA: TGTGCCAGCACTTGGCTAGCGGGGAACGAGCAGTACTTC.

This chain links TRBV10-3 with TRBJ2-2; 11 bases are shared with TRBD2. Germline CDR1 is ENHRY and CDR2 is SYGVKD. V lost 4 bases and J lost 13; bases outside the gene matches: 5. The CDR3 runs 13 residues. DNA for the CDR3: TGTGCCATCAGTGGGACTAGCGGGCTGGCGCTGTTTTTT. Translation: CAISGTSGLALFF.

The sample holds a few counts of this clone. The chain carries TRBV11-2 and TRBJ2-3; D is possibly TRBD1 (6 bases). Germline V gene sequence: CDR1 SGHAT, CDR2 FQNNGV. The CDR3 totals 13 residues. Deletions cut 11 bases from V and 0 bases from J, with 12 bases between. The CDR3 loop reads CADGQQSTDTQYF. CDR3 DNA sequence: TGTGCCGACGGACAGCAAAGCACAGATACGCAGTATTTT.

The rearrangement uses TRBV2 and TRBJ1-2, with D possibly matching TRBD1 (5 bases). The germline CDR1 and CDR2 sequences are SNHLY and FYNNEI. The V end was cut by 2 bases, the J end by 8 bases, with 9 bases between. This CDR3 region has 12 residues. The CDR3 coding sequence is TGTGCCAGCAGTGAACTCGGGGGAGGCTACACCTTC. Translation gives CASSELGGGYTF.

The J gene is TRBJ1-4, the V gene TRBV4-2; D gene uncertain. The ends were cut back, 0 bases at V and 5 bases at J, with 7 bases in the middle. Germline V gene sequence: CDR1 LGHNA, CDR2 YNFKEQ. There are 14 residues in the CDR3. The CDR3 nucleotides are TGTGCCAGCAGCCAAGAGGTACAGAATGAAAAACTGTTTTTT. Its translation is CASSQEVQNEKLFF.